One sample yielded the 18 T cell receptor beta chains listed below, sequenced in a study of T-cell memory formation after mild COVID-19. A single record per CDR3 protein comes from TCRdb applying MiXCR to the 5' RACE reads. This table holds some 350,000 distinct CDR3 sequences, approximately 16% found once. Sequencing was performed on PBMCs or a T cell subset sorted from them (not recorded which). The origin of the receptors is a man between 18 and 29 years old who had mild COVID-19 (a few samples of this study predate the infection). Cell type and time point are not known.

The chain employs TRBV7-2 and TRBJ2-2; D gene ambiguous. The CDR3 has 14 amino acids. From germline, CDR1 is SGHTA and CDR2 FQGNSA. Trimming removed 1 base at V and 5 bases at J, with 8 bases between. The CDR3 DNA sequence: TGTGCCAGCAGCTTAGATCCCGGTACCGGGGAGCTGTTTTTT. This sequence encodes CASSLDPGTGELFF. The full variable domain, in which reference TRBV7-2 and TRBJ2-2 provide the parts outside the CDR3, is GAGVSQSPSNKVTEKGKDVELRCDPISGHTALYWYRQSLGQGLEFLIYFQGNSAPDKSGLPSDRFSAERTGGSVSTLTIQRTQQEDSAVYLCASSLDPGTGELFFGEGSRLTVL.

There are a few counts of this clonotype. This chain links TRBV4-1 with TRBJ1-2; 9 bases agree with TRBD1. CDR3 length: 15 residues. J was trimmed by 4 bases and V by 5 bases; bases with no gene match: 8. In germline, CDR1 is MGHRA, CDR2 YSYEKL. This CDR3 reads CASSSDRGNTYGYTF. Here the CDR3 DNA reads TGCGCCAGCAGCTCCGACAGGGGGAATACCTATGGCTACACCTTC.

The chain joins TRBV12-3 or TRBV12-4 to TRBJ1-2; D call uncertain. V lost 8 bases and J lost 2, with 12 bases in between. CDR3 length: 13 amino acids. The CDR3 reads CASGESTNYGYTF. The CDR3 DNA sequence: TGTGCCAGCGGAGAGTCGACGAACTATGGCTACACCTTC.

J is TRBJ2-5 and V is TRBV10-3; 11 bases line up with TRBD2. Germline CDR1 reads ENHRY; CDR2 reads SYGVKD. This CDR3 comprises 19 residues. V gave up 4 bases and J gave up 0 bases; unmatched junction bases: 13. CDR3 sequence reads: CAISGTMRRTSGYQETQYF. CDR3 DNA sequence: TGTGCCATCAGTGGTACCATGCGCCGGACTAGCGGGTACCAAGAGACCCAGTACTTC.

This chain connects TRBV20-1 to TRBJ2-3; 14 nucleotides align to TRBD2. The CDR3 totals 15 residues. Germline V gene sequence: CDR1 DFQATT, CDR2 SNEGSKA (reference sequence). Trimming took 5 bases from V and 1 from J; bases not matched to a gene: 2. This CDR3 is CSAAGLAGGTDTQYF. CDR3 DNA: TGCAGTGCTGCGGGACTAGCGGGGGGCACAGATACGCAGTATTTT.

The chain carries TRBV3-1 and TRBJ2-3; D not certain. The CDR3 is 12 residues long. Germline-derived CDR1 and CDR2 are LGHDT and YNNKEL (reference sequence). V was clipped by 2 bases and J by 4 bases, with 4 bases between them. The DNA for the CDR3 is TGTGCCAGCAGCCAACGATCAGATACGCAGTATTTT. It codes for CASSQRSDTQYF.

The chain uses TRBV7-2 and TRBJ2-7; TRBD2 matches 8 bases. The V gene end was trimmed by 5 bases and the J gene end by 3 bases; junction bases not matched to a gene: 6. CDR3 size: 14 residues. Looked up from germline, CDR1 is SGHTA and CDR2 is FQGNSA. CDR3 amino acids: CASSEAGGIYEQYF. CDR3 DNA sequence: TGTGCCAGCAGCGAGGCGGGAGGCATCTACGAGCAGTACTTC. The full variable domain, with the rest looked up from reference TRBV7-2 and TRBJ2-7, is GAGVSQSPSNKVTEKGKDVELRCDPISGHTALYWYRQSLGQGLEFLIYFQGNSAPDKSGLPSDRFSAERTGGSVSTLTIQRTQQEDSAVYLCASSEAGGIYEQYFGPGTRLTVT.

CDR3 residues: CASSSMTGNTGELFF. As DNA, the CDR3 is TGCGCCAGCAGCTCGATGACAGGGAACACCGGGGAGCTGTTTTTT. The chain links TRBV5-1 to TRBJ2-2; the D gene is possibly TRBD1 (6 bases). This CDR3 region has 15 residues. V was cut by 3 bases and J by 1 base, with 10 bases left in between. Germline CDR1 and CDR2: SGHRS and YFSETQ.

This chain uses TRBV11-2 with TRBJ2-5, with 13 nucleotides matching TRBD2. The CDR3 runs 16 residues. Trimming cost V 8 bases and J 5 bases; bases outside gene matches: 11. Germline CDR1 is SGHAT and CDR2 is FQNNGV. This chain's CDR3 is CASGQTSGGIGETQYF. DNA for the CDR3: TGTGCCAGCGGCCAGACTAGCGGGGGGATTGGTGAGACCCAGTACTTC.

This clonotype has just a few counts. The CDR3 DNA follows: TGTGCCATCAGTGAGTCGATTGAGGTTCGCGGCGAGCAGTACGTC. This translates into CAISESIEVRGEQYV. The rearrangement links TRBV10-3 to TRBJ2-7; D is unresolved. V lost 0 bases to trimming and J lost 6 bases, with 15 bases between them. The length of the CDR3 is 15 residues. Germline CDR1 and CDR2: ENHRY and SYGVKD.

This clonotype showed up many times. CDR3 residues: CASSFPGSSTDTQYF. For the CDR3, the DNA is TGTGCCAGCAGTTTTCCCGGGAGCAGCACAGATACGCAGTATTTT. J is TRBJ2-3 and V is TRBV5-5, with D possibly being TRBD2 (6 bases). The CDR3 totals 15 residues. Per germline, CDR1 SGHKS and CDR2 YYEKEE (reference sequence). Trimming left V 5 bases short and J 0 bases short, with 13 bases between. The entire variable domain, with the rest obtained from reference TRBV5-5 and TRBJ2-3, is as follows: DAGVTQSPTHLIKTRGQQVTLRCSPISGHKSVSWYQQVLGQGPQFIFQYYEKEERGRGNFPDRFSARQFPNYSSELNVNALLLGDSALYLCASSFPGSSTDTQYFGPGTRLTVL.

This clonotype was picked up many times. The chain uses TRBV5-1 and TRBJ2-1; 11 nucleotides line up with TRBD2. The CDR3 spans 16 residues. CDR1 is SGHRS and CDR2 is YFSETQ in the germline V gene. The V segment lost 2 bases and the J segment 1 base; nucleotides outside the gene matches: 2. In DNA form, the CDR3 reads TGCGCCAGCAGCTTCTCTAGCGGGGGGTCCTACAATGAGCAGTTCTTC. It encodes CASSFSSGGSYNEQFF.

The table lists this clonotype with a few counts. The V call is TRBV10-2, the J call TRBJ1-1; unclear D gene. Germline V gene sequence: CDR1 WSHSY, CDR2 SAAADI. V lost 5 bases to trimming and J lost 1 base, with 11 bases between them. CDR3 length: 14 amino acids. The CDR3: CASSSTTQNTEAFF. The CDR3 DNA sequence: TGCGCCAGCAGTTCCACGACCCAGAACACTGAAGCTTTCTTT.

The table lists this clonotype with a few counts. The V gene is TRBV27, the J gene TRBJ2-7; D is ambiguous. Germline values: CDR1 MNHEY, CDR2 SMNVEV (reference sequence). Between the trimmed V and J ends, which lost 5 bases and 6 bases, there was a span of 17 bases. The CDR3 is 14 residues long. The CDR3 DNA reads TGTGCCAGCAGTCCGATATATGGGCCTGGCGAGCAGTACTTC. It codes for CASSPIYGPGEQYF.

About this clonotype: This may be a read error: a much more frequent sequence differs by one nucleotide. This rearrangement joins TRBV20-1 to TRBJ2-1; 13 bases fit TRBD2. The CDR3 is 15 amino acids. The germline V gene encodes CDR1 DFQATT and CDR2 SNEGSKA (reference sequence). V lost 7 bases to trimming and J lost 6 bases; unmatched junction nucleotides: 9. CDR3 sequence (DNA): TGCAGTGATCCCCAGACTAGCGGGGGGTTCAATGAGCAGTTCTTC. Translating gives CSDPQTSGGFNEQFF.

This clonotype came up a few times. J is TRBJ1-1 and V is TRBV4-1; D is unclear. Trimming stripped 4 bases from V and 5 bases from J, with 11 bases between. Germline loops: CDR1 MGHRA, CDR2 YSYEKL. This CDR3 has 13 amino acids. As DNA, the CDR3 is TGCGCCAGCAGCCCCGGGGAGAGGACTGAAGCTTTCTTT. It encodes CASSPGERTEAFF.

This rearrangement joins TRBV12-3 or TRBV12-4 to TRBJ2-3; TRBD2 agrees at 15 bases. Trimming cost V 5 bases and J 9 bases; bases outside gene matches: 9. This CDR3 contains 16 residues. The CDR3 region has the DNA TGTGCCAGCAGTGTAGAAGGACTAGCGGGGGGGCGGACGCAGTATTTT. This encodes CASSVEGLAGGRTQYF.

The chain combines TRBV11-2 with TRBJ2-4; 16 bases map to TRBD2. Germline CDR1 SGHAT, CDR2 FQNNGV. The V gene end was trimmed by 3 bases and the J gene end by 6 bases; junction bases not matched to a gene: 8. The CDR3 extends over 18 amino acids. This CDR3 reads CASSLMGLAGGLGNIQYF. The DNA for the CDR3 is TGTGCCAGCAGCTTGATGGGACTAGCGGGGGGGCTGGGAAACATTCAGTACTTC. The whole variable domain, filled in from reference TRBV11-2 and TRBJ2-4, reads EAGVAQSPRYKIIEKRQSVAFWCNPISGHATLYWYQQILGQGPKLLIQFQNNGVVDDSQLPKDRFSAERLKGVDSTLKIQPAKLEDSAVYLCASSLMGLAGGLGNIQYFGAGTRLSVL.